This is a list of T cell receptor beta chains from one sample in a study of CD8 T cells in ankylosing spondylitis. TCRdb re-called the 5' RACE reads with MiXCR, one entry per CDR3 protein. In the table there are 250,000 to 350,000 distinct CDR3 sequences, 7.5% to 9% of which are singletons. Sequenced material: blood, either unsorted or a sorted T cell fraction (not recorded which). Receptors originate from a male donor with ankylosing spondylitis. Both conserved end residues are trimmed from each CDR3.

j_gene,v_gene,CDR3aa
TRBJ1-2,TRBV3-1,ASSQEFDRRSYGYT
TRBJ1-1,TRBV12-3/TRBV12-4,ASSPRGQGAGTEAF
TRBJ2-7,TRBV9,ASSDREDRGPWEQY
TRBJ2-1,TRBV7-3,ASRNGTFREQF
TRBJ1-1,TRBV12-3/TRBV12-4,ASSLARRTEAF
TRBJ2-1,TRBV5-1,ASSWGLGGNEQF
TRBJ1-1,TRBV12-5,ASGWTGGGETEAF
TRBJ1-2,TRBV5-1,ASSLEGPPYGYT
TRBJ2-1,TRBV29-1,SLEGDQPHEQF
TRBJ2-5,TRBV20-1,SVLLTGGLETQY
TRBJ2-1,TRBV27,ASSLVGGTYNEQF
TRBJ2-1,TRBV4-3,ASSQARSSYNEQF
TRBJ1-1,TRBV6-5,ASSYSATGTEAF
TRBJ1-2,TRBV7-9,ASSLHRVAGYT
TRBJ1-1,TRBV12-3/TRBV12-4,ASSFQQGNTEAF
TRBJ2-2,TRBV20-1,SARGRRGPRETGELF
TRBJ2-7,TRBV5-1,ASSRSGGSEGEQY
TRBJ2-2,TRBV5-8,ASSRYSNTGELF
TRBJ2-4,TRBV6-2/TRBV6-3,ASSYLEGAKNIQY
TRBJ2-1,TRBV28,ASSEGLAGTSYDEQF
TRBJ2-1,TRBV11-2,ASSSQEGLYEQF
TRBJ2-2,TRBV30,AWSDTGGAGELF
TRBJ1-1,TRBV30,AWSVGTNTEAF
TRBJ2-2,TRBV7-8,ASSSTPGELF
TRBJ2-2,TRBV25-1,ASSELSGPNTGELF
TRBJ2-2,TRBV5-6,ASSFQGGMF
TRBJ2-1,TRBV28,ATGAGNVEQF
TRBJ1-1,TRBV10-3,AITDRDTEAF
TRBJ2-5,TRBV19,ASSITTREETQY
TRBJ2-3,TRBV19,ASNQGQGSDTQY
TRBJ1-4,TRBV5-1,ASSLSPTGATEKLF
TRBJ1-4,TRBV29-1,SVDVVGDRDNEKLF
TRBJ2-6,TRBV5-1,ASSLTAVYGANVLT
TRBJ2-7,TRBV7-8,ASSLLGQGYEQY
TRBJ2-7,TRBV20-1,SALTSGTYEQY
TRBJ2-7,TRBV29-1,STWTAPYEQY
TRBJ2-1,TRBV28,ASSWGSYSYNEQF
TRBJ2-5,TRBV5-1,ASSLAPVGAQETQY
TRBJ2-1,TRBV14,ASSQVRGSLEQF
TRBJ2-1,TRBV7-8,ASSFLRADEQF
TRBJ2-2,TRBV6-1,ASTRGLAEANTGELF
TRBJ2-1,TRBV5-6,ASLAGGKAYNEQF
TRBJ2-1,TRBV9,ASSPVRSSYNEQF
TRBJ2-7,TRBV5-1,ASSDRDRGSYEQY
TRBJ2-7,TRBV20-1,SASPGLAFHEQY
TRBJ2-7,TRBV9,ASSVDRGREQY
TRBJ2-1,TRBV13,ASSLTEGFNEQF